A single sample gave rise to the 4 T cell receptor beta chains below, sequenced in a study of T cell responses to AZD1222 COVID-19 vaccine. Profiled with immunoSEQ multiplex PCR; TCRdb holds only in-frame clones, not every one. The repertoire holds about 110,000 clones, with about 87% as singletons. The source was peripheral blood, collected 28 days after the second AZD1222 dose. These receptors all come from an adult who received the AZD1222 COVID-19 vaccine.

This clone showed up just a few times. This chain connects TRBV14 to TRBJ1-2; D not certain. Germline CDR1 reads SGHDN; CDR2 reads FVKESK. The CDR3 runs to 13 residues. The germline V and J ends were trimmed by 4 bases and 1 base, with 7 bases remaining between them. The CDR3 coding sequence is TGTGCCAGCAGCCGAGATTTTAACTATGGCTACACCTTC. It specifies CASSRDFNYGYTF.

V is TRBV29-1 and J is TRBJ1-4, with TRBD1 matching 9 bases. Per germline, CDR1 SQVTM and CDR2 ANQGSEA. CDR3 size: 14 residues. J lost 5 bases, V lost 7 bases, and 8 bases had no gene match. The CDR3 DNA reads TGCAGCGCAGCACGGACAGGGGAGAATGAAAAACTGTTTTTT. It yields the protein CSAARTGENEKLFF. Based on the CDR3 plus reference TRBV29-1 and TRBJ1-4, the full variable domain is SAVISQKPSRDICQRGTSLTIQCQVDSQVTMMFWYRQQPGQSLTLIATANQGSEATYESGFVIDKFPISRPNLTFSTLTVSNMSPEDSSIYLCSAARTGENEKLFFGSGTQLSVL.

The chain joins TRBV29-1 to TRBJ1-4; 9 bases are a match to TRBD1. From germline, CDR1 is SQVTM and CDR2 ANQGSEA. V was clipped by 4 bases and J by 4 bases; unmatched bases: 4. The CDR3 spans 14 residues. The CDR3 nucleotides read TGCAGCGTTGCCCGGACAGGGGTTAATGAAAAACTGTTTTTT. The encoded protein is CSVARTGVNEKLFF.

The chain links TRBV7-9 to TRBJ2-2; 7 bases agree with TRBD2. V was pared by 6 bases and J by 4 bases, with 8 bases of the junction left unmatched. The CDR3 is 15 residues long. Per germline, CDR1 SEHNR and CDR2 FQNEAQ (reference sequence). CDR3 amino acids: CASRPGTIITGELFF. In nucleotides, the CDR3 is TGTGCCAGCAGACCCGGGACTATCATCACCGGGGAGCTGTTTTTT.